The 31 T cell receptor beta chains below were found in one sample sequenced in a study of molecular identifiers for immune sequencing clone quantification. In TCRdb, the PCR reads were re-called with MiXCR into one record per CDR3 protein. The sample carries around 460,000 distinct CDR3 sequences, around 25% recorded once. Sequencing was done on a sample of naive CD8+ T cells from blood, with Jurkat cell RNA spiked in. The subset was: FACS-sorted CD8+CD4-CCR7+CD45RA+ naive T cells. These receptors all come from a human donor in good health. Some libraries in this study had Jurkat cell RNA spiked in.

This chain links TRBV4-1 with TRBJ2-1; 10 bases agree with TRBD2. Germline values: CDR1 MGHRA, CDR2 YSYEKL. This CDR3 has 16 amino acids. The trim removed 1 base at V and 8 bases at J, leaving 8 bases unmatched. In DNA, the CDR3 is TGCGCCAGCAGCCAAGTGGTGCTAGCGGGAGTTTATGAGCAGTTCTTC. This codes for CASSQVVLAGVYEQFF.

The chain is built from TRBV5-1 and TRBJ2-7; the match to TRBD1 covers 9 bases. V lost 4 bases and J lost 5; bases outside the gene matches: 7. Germline V gene lookup returns CDR1 SGHRS and CDR2 YFSETQ. CDR3 length: 14 residues. The CDR3 is CASSGSGTGNEQYF. In DNA form, the CDR3 reads TGCGCCAGCAGCGGATCCGGGACAGGGAACGAGCAGTACTTC. Full variable domain (rest looked up from reference TRBV5-1 and TRBJ2-7): KAGVTQTPRYLIKTRGQQVTLSCSPISGHRSVSWYQQTPGQGLQFLFEYFSETQRNKGNFPGRFSGRQFSNSRSEMNVSTLELGDSALYLCASSGSGTGNEQYFGPGTRLTVT.

This chain joins TRBV10-2 and TRBJ2-3, with TRBD2 matching over 8 bases. This CDR3 contains 15 residues. Germline V lookup: CDR1 WSHSY, CDR2 SAAADI. The ends lost 7 bases at V and 4 bases at J; junction bases unmatched: 10. CDR3 region: CASTGRGGAADTQYF. CDR3 sequence (DNA): TGCGCCAGCACCGGGAGGGGGGGCGCGGCAGATACGCAGTATTTT.

This clonotype was recorded many times. This rearrangement joins TRBV6-5 to TRBJ2-3; TRBD2 agrees at 7 bases. The CDR3 sequence is 15 residues long. Losses at the gene ends were 6 bases for V and 5 bases for J; bases not matched to a gene: 11. CDR1 is MNHEY and CDR2 is SVGAGI in the germline V gene. DNA of the CDR3: TGTGCCAGCAGCCCCCGGGGGGTATATCAAGATACGCAGTATTTT. It yields the protein CASSPRGVYQDTQYF.

CDR3 sequence reads: CASSHLSSDGTYEQYF. CDR3 in DNA: TGCGCCAGCAGCCACCTATCCTCGGACGGGACCTACGAGCAGTACTTC. This chain uses TRBV4-1 with TRBJ2-7, with D tentatively TRBD2 (5 bases). The length of the CDR3 is 16 residues. CDR1 and CDR2 from the germline V gene are MGHRA and YSYEKL. Trimming took 3 bases from V and 2 from J, leaving 17 bases between them.

CDR3 nucleotides: TGTGCCAGCAGTGAGGATGGCAGGAGAAACACTGAAGCTTTCTTT. The encoded protein is CASSEDGRRNTEAFF. The chain couples TRBV2 to TRBJ1-1, with no clear D. The germline gives CDR1 SNHLY, CDR2 FYNNEI. This CDR3 contains 15 residues. The V end lost 3 bases, the J end lost 2 bases, and 13 bases lay between the germline ends.

Turning to this clonotype: A single base separates this from a much larger clone, so it may be a read error. The chain has TRBV19 and TRBJ1-5; no clear D gene. CDR1 and CDR2 from the germline V gene are LNHDA and SQIVND (reference sequence). V was clipped by 0 bases and J by 6 bases, with 15 bases between them. There are 16 residues in the CDR3. CDR3 protein: CASSIDRAAGSQPQHF. DNA of the CDR3: TGTGCCAGTAGTATAGATAGGGCGGCGGGAAGTCAGCCCCAGCATTTT.

The CDR3 reads CASRWTGGPYEQYF. CDR3 DNA sequence: TGTGCCAGCAGGTGGACAGGGGGCCCTTACGAGCAGTACTTC. V is TRBV27 and J is TRBJ2-7; TRBD1 matches at 11 bases. CDR3 length: 14 residues. CDR1 MNHEY and CDR2 SMNVEV come from the germline V gene (reference sequence). After removal of 6 bases from V and 4 bases from J, the junction contained 5 bases not matched to a gene.

This chain links TRBV2 with TRBJ1-2; no clear D gene. The CDR3 runs 16 residues. CDR1 SNHLY and CDR2 FYNNEI come from the germline V gene. Deletions cut 1 base from V and 2 bases from J, with 14 bases between. CDR3 nucleotides: TGTGCCAGCAGTGAAGGCACGGAGGTTCGGAACTATGGCTACACCTTC. It is translated as CASSEGTEVRNYGYTF.

This clonotype was counted only a few times. The chain links TRBV30 to TRBJ1-4; D remains unclear. V gave up 0 bases and J gave up 6 bases, with 5 bases separating them. The germline V gene has CDR1 GTSNPN and CDR2 SVGIG (reference sequence). The CDR3 is 12 residues long. The CDR3 reads CAWSVADEKLFF. For the CDR3, the DNA is TGTGCCTGGAGTGTGGCAGATGAAAAACTGTTTTTT.

This clonotype showed up many times. The chain combines TRBV9 with TRBJ1-1; D gene unclear. The germline V gene has CDR1 SGDLS and CDR2 YYNGEE. This CDR3 comprises 13 residues. V was pared by 2 bases and J by 1 base, with 6 bases between. This CDR3 reads CASSVVSNTEAFF. In DNA form, the CDR3 reads TGTGCCAGCAGCGTGGTTTCGAACACTGAAGCTTTCTTT. The full variable domain, its missing parts supplied by reference TRBV9 and TRBJ1-1, is DSGVTQTPKHLITATGQRVTLRCSPRSGDLSVYWYQQSLDQGLQFLIQYYNGEERAKGNILERFSAQQFPDLHSELNLSSLELGDSALYFCASSVVSNTEAFFGQGTRLTVV.

Concerning this clonotype itself: This may be a read error: a much more frequent sequence differs by one nucleotide. The J gene is TRBJ1-1, the V gene TRBV5-4; D is uncertain. CDR1 and CDR2 (germline): SGHNT, YYREEE (reference sequence). The CDR3 length is 15 residues. The CDR3 region is CASRLAEMGNTEAFF. The CDR3 DNA sequence: TGTGCCAGCAGATTGGCCGAGATGGGGAACACTGAAGCTTTCTTT.

To note about this clonotype: This clone may be a read error of a much larger clone one base away. The J gene is TRBJ2-7, the V gene TRBV20-1, with D tentatively TRBD2 (5 bases). CDR1 and CDR2 from the germline V gene are DFQATT and SNEGSKA (reference sequence). This CDR3 region has 15 residues. CDR3 sequence: CSARMVVAPSYKQYF. CDR3 nucleotide sequence: TGCAGTGCTAGAATGGTGGTAGCGCCATCCTACAAGCAGTACTTC.

This clonotype has a handful of counts. The rearrangement uses TRBV6-1 and TRBJ1-5; possible D gene TRBD1, 5 bases. The CDR3 totals 15 residues. Germline assignment: CDR1 MNHNS and CDR2 SASEGT. Trimming removed 4 bases at V and 0 bases at J, with 10 bases between. DNA for the CDR3: TGTGCCAGCAGTGGGTCTACAGGTAGCAATCAGCCCCAGCATTTT. This gives the protein CASSGSTGSNQPQHF.

Many counts were recorded for this clonotype. The genes are TRBV29-1 and TRBJ1-1, with TRBD1 identical over 7 bases. From germline, CDR1 is SQVTM and CDR2 ANQGSEA. V lost 5 bases to trimming and J lost 1 base; unmatched junction nucleotides: 4. The CDR3 consists of 13 residues. The CDR3 spells CSVTGTENTEAFF. The DNA for the CDR3 is TGCAGCGTTACCGGGACAGAGAACACTGAAGCTTTCTTT.

This clonotype was recorded at least ten times. The genes are TRBV5-6 and TRBJ1-6; tentative D call: TRBD1 (5 bases). Germline CDR1 SGHDT, CDR2 YYEEEE. Trimming shortened V by 5 bases and J by 4 bases, and 16 bases separated the two germline ends. The CDR3 is 16 amino acids. Here the CDR3 DNA reads TGTGCCAGCAGACTTTTCCGGGACGGATATAATTCACCCCTCCACTTT. This translates into CASRLFRDGYNSPLHF.

Of note for this clonotype: The missing conserved phenylalanine or tryptophan at the end of this CDR3 makes a read error likely. This rearrangement joins TRBV2 to TRBJ2-3; 9 bases are a match to TRBD2. CDR1 SNHLY and CDR2 FYNNEI come from the germline V gene. CDR3 length equals 15 residues. J lost 4 bases, V lost 3 bases, and 5 bases had no gene match. The DNA for the CDR3 is TGTGCCAGCAGTGAGACGGGACTAGCCGCAGATACGCAGTATTAT. This encodes CASSETGLAADTQYY.

A remark on this clonotype: With a much larger clone just one base away, this may be a read error. V usage is TRBV4-3 and J usage is TRBJ2-3; D unresolved. The last part of the DNA fits TRBJ1-5 better; the J call may be wrong. The CDR3 is 16 amino acids. Per germline, CDR1 LGHNA and CDR2 YSLEER. This CDR3 is CASSQESLDPTDTQHF. The CDR3 DNA follows: TGCGCCAGCAGCCAAGAGTCGCTAGATCCAACAGATACGCAGCATTTT.

CDR3 sequence: CASSPAPPQGMNTEAFF. CDR3 bases: TGTGCCAGCAGCCCGGCTCCCCCCCAGGGAATGAACACTGAAGCTTTCTTT. The chain joins TRBV5-5 to TRBJ1-1; D might be TRBD1 (5 bases). Trimming stripped 4 bases from V and 0 bases from J, with 19 bases between. The germline V gene has CDR1 SGHKS and CDR2 YYEKEE (reference sequence). The CDR3 runs to 17 residues.

On this clonotype: A much larger clonotype is one base distant, so this may be a read error. The J gene is TRBJ2-6, the V gene TRBV28; 9 bases match TRBD1. This CDR3 is 20 amino acids long. Germline CDR1 reads MDHEN; CDR2 reads SYDVKM. This chain's CDR3 is CASSLRRGQGLLSGANVPTF. The CDR3 bases are TGTGCCAGCAGTTTACGGCGCGGACAGGGGTTGCTATCAGGGGCCAACGTCCCGACTTTC.

This clonotype was counted at least ten times. The genes are TRBV30 and TRBJ2-3, with 10 positions matching TRBD2. The germline gives CDR1 GTSNPN, CDR2 SVGIG (reference sequence). The CDR3 runs 16 residues. Losses at the gene ends were 0 bases for V and 3 bases for J; bases not matched to a gene: 6. CDR3 loop: CAWSVGLAAGTDTQYF. The CDR3 DNA reads TGTGCCTGGAGTGTTGGACTAGCGGCTGGGACAGATACGCAGTATTTT.

This clonotype showed up many times. The V gene is TRBV27, the J gene TRBJ2-7, with a possible D match to TRBD1 (6 bases). Trimming pared 6 bases from V and 3 bases from J, leaving 15 bases between. In germline, CDR1 is MNHEY, CDR2 SMNVEV (reference sequence). CDR3 length: 14 amino acids. The CDR3 protein is CASSQSGQLYEQYF. The DNA of the CDR3 is TGTGCCAGCAGCCAGTCAGGACAGCTCTACGAGCAGTACTTC.

The count of this clonotype is one. J is TRBJ2-6 and V is TRBV18; 9 nucleotides align to TRBD1. Per the germline V gene, CDR1 is KGHSH and CDR2 is LQKENI. This CDR3 comprises 17 residues. Losses at the gene ends were 3 bases for V and 4 bases for J; bases not matched to a gene: 7. DNA of the CDR3: TGTGCCAGCTCACCCTTACAGGGGGCGGAAGGGGCCAACGTCCTGACTTTC. Translating gives CASSPLQGAEGANVLTF.

This clonotype is a singleton in its sample. The CDR3 DNA reads as TGTGCCAGCAGTTACGGGCAGCGGGAGACCCAGTACTTC. It specifies CASSYGQRETQYF. The gene calls are TRBV6-5 and TRBJ2-5, with D perhaps matching TRBD2 (5 bases). Trimming removed 2 bases from V and 5 bases from J, with 9 bases in between. This CDR3 has 13 residues. From germline, CDR1 is MNHEY and CDR2 SVGAGI.

V is TRBV4-3 and J is TRBJ1-1; D gene ambiguous. The CDR3 loop spans 14 amino acids. Trimming pared 0 bases from V and 1 base from J, leaving 6 bases between. Germline V gene lookup returns CDR1 LGHNA and CDR2 YSLEER. The CDR3 sequence: CASSQEVQNTEAFF. The CDR3 bases are TGCGCCAGCAGCCAAGAGGTGCAGAACACTGAAGCTTTCTTT.

This clonotype was counted a few times. The gene calls are TRBV10-3 and TRBJ1-1; no clear D. Trimming stripped 3 bases from V and 6 bases from J, with 11 bases between. Germline V gene data show CDR1 as ENHRY and CDR2 as SYGVKD. The CDR3 has 13 residues. This CDR3 reads CAISDYEGAEAFF. The CDR3, as DNA: TGTGCCATCAGTGATTATGAGGGCGCTGAAGCTTTCTTT.

To note about this clonotype: An end of the junction differs from the germline gene, which may be a read error. This sequence joins TRBV4-1 and TRBJ2-4; the D gene is possibly TRBD2 (5 bases). The CDR3 covers 16 residues. Germline V gives CDR1 MGHRA, CDR2 YSYEKL. The CDR3 DNA sequence: TGCGCCAGCAGCCAAGATTCAGCGGTAGCCAATAACATTCAGTACTTC. It codes for CASSQDSAVANNIQYF.

This clonotype was counted only a few times. The CDR3 loop reads CASSPPGPTIPLHF. The DNA of the CDR3 is TGTGCCAGCAGTCCACCGGGACCCACTATACCCCTCCACTTT. The chain combines TRBV28 with TRBJ1-6, with a weak D call TRBD1 (5 bases). The CDR3 runs 14 residues. The V end was cut by 5 bases, the J end by 12 bases, with 17 bases between. Germline assignment: CDR1 MDHEN and CDR2 SYDVKM. The full variable domain, rest sourced from reference TRBV28 and TRBJ1-6, is DVKVTQSSRYLVKRTGEKVFLECVQDMDHENMFWYRQDPGLGLRLIYFSYDVKMKEKGDIPEGYSVSREKKERFSLILESASTNQTSMYLCASSPPGPTIPLHFGNGTRLTVT.

This clonotype appeared once. A junction boundary mismatches the germline segment, possibly from a read error. CDR3 DNA: TGCGCCAGCAGCGACAGGGCTAATTCATCCCTCCACTTT. It specifies CASSDRANSSLHF. The chain recombines TRBV10-2 with TRBJ1-6; 7 positions agree with TRBD1. Germline CDR1 and CDR2: WSHSY and SAAADI. The CDR3 has 13 residues.

This clonotype appeared a few times. The rearrangement links TRBV15 to TRBJ1-6, with a tentative D call TRBD1 (6 bases). V was cut by 0 bases and J by 7 bases, with 16 bases left in between. Germline CDR1 LNHNV, CDR2 YYDKDF (reference sequence). The CDR3 runs to 17 residues. This CDR3 is CATSRDLSGGKNSPLHF. The CDR3 region has the DNA TGTGCCACCAGCAGAGATCTCTCGGGGGGCAAGAATTCACCCCTCCACTTT. Based on the CDR3 plus reference TRBV15 and TRBJ1-6, the full variable domain is DAMVIQNPRYQVTQFGKPVTLSCSQTLNHNVMYWYQQKSSQAPKLLFHYYDKDFNNEADTPDNFQSRRPNTSFCFLDIRSPGLGDTAMYLCATSRDLSGGKNSPLHFGNGTRLTVT.

This clonotype was picked up many times. This chain links TRBV30 with TRBJ1-1; D ambiguous. This CDR3 comprises 12 residues. The V end lost 0 bases, the J end lost 4 bases, and 6 bases lay between the germline ends. Germline loops: CDR1 GTSNPN, CDR2 SVGIG (reference sequence). CDR3 sequence (DNA): TGTGCCTGGAGTGTACTAGGCACTGAAGCTTTCTTT. Amino acid sequence: CAWSVLGTEAFF.